These 6 T cell receptor beta chains were sequenced from one sample in a study of blood T cell repertoires in COVID-19. Profiled with immunoSEQ multiplex PCR; TCRdb holds only in-frame clones, not every one. The table includes roughly 87,000 clones, about 91% detected once. Sample: peripheral blood. Source of these receptors: a man aged 55 to 70 with acute or convalescent COVID-19.

V usage is TRBV28 and J usage is TRBJ2-1; 8 bases fit TRBD1. The germline CDR1 and CDR2 sequences are MDHEN and SYDVKM. This CDR3 region has 16 residues. V was pared by 5 bases and J by 6 bases, with 12 bases of the junction left unmatched. The CDR3 here is CASSPLGGTGGNEQFF. The CDR3 DNA reads as TGTGCCAGCAGTCCCTTGGGGGGAACAGGGGGCAATGAGCAGTTCTTC.

The rearrangement uses TRBV2 and TRBJ2-3, with D perhaps matching TRBD2 (5 bases). V lost 7 bases to trimming and J lost 6 bases, with 14 bases between them. Germline CDR1 reads SNHLY; CDR2 reads FYNNEI. This CDR3 is 13 amino acids long. The CDR3: CASKVGESDTQYF. In DNA, the CDR3 is TGTGCCAGCAAGGTGGGAGAGAGCGATACGCAGTATTTT.

The genes are TRBV5-4 and TRBJ2-7; 15 nucleotides agree with TRBD2. The CDR3 runs 16 residues. The germline V gene encodes CDR1 SGHNT and CDR2 YYREEE (reference sequence). Germline trimming cut 4 bases from V and 2 bases from J; bases unmatched to any gene: 4. CDR3: CASSGGLAGGPYEQYF. For the CDR3, the DNA is TGTGCCAGCAGCGGCGGACTAGCGGGGGGGCCCTACGAGCAGTACTTC.

This sequence joins TRBV7-9 and TRBJ1-2; D possibly corresponds to TRBD1 (6 bases). Germline CDR1 is SEHNR and CDR2 is FQNEAQ (reference sequence). Trimming removed 7 bases at V and 4 bases at J, with 10 bases between. CDR3 length equals 12 residues. CDR3 DNA: TGTGCCAGCAACCACAGGGTCTATGGCTACACCTTC. Translated: CASNHRVYGYTF.

V usage is TRBV28 and J usage is TRBJ1-1, with D possibly being TRBD1 (5 bases). V dropped 3 bases and J dropped 3 bases, with 14 bases sitting between them. The CDR3 totals 15 residues. From germline, CDR1 is MDHEN and CDR2 SYDVKM. CDR3 sequence: CASSLISPGDTEAFF. CDR3 DNA sequence: TGTGCCAGCAGTTTGATATCCCCGGGGGACACTGAAGCTTTCTTT.

The rearrangement joins TRBV4-2 to TRBJ2-2, with 7 positions matching TRBD2. Germline CDR1 LGHNA, CDR2 YNFKEQ. The CDR3 covers 17 residues. The V gene end was trimmed by 4 bases and the J gene end by 0 bases; junction bases not matched to a gene: 8. Here the CDR3 DNA reads TGTGCCAGCAGCCGGGGCCTAGCGGAGACGAACACCGGGGAGCTGTTTTTT. Translated: CASSRGLAETNTGELFF.